This TCR beta chain appears in the sequencing data of a study of blood T cell repertoires in COVID-19. The assay was immunoSEQ multiplex PCR, and TCRdb's table has in-frame clones only and misses some. The repertoire holds about 300,000 clones, with around 90% as singletons. Germline V CDR1 and CDR2: SGHTA, FQGTGA. The V and J ends lost 3 bases and 7 bases respectively, with 7 bases between them. CDR3 size: 12 residues. Enrolled during active infection, Seattle patients were then followed longitudinally. The receptor's source is a woman aged 30 to 39 with COVID-19, enrolled during active disease. V is TRBV7-3 and J is TRBJ2-1; D gene unclear. The specimen sequenced was peripheral blood. The CDR3 DNA is TGTGCCAGCAGCTTTGGAGAAAATGAGCAGTTCTTC. Amino acid sequence: CASSFGENEQFF. The full variable domain, completed using reference TRBV7-3 and TRBJ2-1, is GAGVSQTPSNKVTEKGKYVELRCDPISGHTALYWYRQSLGQGPEFLIYFQGTGAADDSGLPNDRFFAVRPEGSVSTLKIQRTERGDSAVYLCASSFGENEQFFGPGTRLTVL.